The clone carrying this TCR beta chain came up once. V was trimmed by 1 base and J by 3 bases, leaving 10 bases between them. Germline CDR1 reads SEHNR; CDR2 reads FQNEAQ (reference sequence). This CDR3 comprises 14 residues. The entry originates in a study of blood T cell repertoires in COVID-19. Clones were sequenced by immunoSEQ multiplex PCR, and TCRdb holds only the in-frame ones, with some missing. The sample has 100,000 or so clones; about nine tenths are singletons. The source of this sequence is a woman aged 45-60 years with COVID-19, enrolled during active disease. V and J are TRBV7-9 and TRBJ2-7; D uncertain. The specimen sequenced was peripheral blood. In DNA, the CDR3 is TGTGCCAGCAGCTTAGGCGCCCAGGACTACGAGCAGTACTTC. It specifies CASSLGAQDYEQYF.